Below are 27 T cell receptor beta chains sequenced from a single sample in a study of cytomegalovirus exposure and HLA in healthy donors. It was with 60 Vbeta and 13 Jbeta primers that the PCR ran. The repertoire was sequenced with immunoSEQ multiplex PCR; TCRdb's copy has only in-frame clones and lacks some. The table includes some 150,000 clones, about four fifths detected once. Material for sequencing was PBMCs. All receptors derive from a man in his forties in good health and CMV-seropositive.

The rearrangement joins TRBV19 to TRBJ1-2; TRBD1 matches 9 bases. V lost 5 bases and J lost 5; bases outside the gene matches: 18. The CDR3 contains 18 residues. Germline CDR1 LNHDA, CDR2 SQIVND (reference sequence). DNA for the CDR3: TGTGCCAGTAGTCCGACCACAGGTGGACAGGGGAGGAGGTATGGCTACACCTTC. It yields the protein CASSPTTGGQGRRYGYTF.

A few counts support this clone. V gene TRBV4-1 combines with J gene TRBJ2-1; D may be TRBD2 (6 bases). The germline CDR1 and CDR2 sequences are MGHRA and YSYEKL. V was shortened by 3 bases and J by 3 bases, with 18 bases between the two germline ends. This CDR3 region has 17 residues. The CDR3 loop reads CASSQDPPGLSYNEQFF. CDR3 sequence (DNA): TGCGCCAGCAGCCAGGACCCGCCGGGACTCAGCTACAATGAGCAGTTCTTC.

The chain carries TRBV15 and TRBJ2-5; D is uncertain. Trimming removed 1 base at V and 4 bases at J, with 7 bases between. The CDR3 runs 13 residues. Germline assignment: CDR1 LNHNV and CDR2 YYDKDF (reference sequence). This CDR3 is CATSRGDGETQYF. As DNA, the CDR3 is TGTGCCACCAGCAGAGGAGATGGAGAGACCCAGTACTTC.

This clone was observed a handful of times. CDR3 DNA: TGTGCCAGCAGTTCTACTGGACAGGGGAAAAGTGAAGCTTTCTTT. Amino acids: CASSSTGQGKSEAFF. The chain employs TRBV6-5 and TRBJ1-1; 9 nucleotides line up with TRBD1. V gave up 4 bases and J gave up 7 bases; unmatched junction bases: 10. The CDR3 spans 15 residues. Looked up from germline, CDR1 is MNHEY and CDR2 is SVGAGI.

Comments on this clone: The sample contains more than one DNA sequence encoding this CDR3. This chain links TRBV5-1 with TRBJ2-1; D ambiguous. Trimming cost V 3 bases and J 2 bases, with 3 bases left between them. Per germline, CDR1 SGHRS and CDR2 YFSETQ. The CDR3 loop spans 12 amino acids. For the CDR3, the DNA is TGCGCCAGCAGCTCCACCTACAATGAGCAGTTCTTC. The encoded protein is CASSSTYNEQFF.

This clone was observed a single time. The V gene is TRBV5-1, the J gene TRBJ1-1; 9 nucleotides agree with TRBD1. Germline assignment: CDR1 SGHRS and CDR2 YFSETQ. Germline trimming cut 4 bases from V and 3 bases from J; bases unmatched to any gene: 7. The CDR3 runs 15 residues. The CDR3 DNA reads TGCGCCAGCAGCGGTGGGACAGGGAGAGACACTGAAGCTTTCTTT. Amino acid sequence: CASSGGTGRDTEAFF. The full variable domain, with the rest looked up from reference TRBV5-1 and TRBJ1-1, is KAGVTQTPRYLIKTRGQQVTLSCSPISGHRSVSWYQQTPGQGLQFLFEYFSETQRNKGNFPGRFSGRQFSNSRSEMNVSTLELGDSALYLCASSGGTGRDTEAFFGQGTRLTVV.

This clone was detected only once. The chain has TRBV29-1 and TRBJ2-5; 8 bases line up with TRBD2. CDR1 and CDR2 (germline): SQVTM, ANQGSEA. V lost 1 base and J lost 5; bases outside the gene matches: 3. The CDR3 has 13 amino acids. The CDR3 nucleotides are TGCAGCGTTGAAGGGGCGGGGGGTGAGACCCAGTACTTC. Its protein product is CSVEGAGGETQYF.

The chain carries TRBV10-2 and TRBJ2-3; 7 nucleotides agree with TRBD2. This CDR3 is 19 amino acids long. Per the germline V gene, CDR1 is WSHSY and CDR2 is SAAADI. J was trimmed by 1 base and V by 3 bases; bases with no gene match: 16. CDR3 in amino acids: CASSDLPWGGRAGTDTQYF. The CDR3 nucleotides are TGCGCCAGCAGTGATCTCCCCTGGGGGGGAAGGGCAGGCACAGATACGCAGTATTTT.

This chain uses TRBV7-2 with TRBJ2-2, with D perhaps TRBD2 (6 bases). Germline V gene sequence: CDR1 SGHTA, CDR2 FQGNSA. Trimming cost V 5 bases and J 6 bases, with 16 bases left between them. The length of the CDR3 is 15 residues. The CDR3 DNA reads TGTGCCAGCAGCAGAGCACCTAGCGAGGCCGGGGAGCTGTTTTTT. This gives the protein CASSRAPSEAGELFF.

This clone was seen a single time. CDR3 protein: CAWSVGGRGYEQYF. In DNA, the CDR3 is TGTGCCTGGAGTGTAGGCGGCAGGGGCTACGAGCAGTACTTC. This chain connects TRBV30 to TRBJ2-7; D possibly corresponds to TRBD1 (6 bases). Germline V gene sequence: CDR1 GTSNPN, CDR2 SVGIG (reference sequence). The CDR3 has 14 amino acids. V was pared by 0 bases and J by 3 bases, with 12 bases between.

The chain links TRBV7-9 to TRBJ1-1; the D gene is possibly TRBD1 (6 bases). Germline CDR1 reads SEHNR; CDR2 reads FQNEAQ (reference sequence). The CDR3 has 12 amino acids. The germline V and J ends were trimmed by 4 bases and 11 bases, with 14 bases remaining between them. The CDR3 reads CASSSTGMLAFF. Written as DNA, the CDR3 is TGTGCCAGCAGCTCTACAGGGATGTTGGCTTTCTTT. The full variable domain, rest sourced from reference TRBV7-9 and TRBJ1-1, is DTGVSQNPRHKITKRGQNVTFRCDPISEHNRLYWYRQTLGQGPEFLTYFQNEAQLEKSRLLSDRFSAERPKGSFSTLEIQRTEQGDSAMYLCASSSTGMLAFFGQGTRLTVV.

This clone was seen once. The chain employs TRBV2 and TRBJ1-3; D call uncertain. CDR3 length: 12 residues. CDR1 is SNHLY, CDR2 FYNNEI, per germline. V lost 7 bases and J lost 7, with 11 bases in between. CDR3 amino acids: CASNRGGNTIYF. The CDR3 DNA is TGTGCCAGCAATCGGGGAGGGAACACCATATATTTT. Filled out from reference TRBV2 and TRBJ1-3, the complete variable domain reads EPEVTQTPSHQVTQMGQEVILRCVPISNHLYFYWYRQILGQKVEFLVSFYNNEISEKSEIFDDQFSVERPDGSNFTLKIRSTKLEDSAMYFCASNRGGNTIYFGEGSWLTVV.

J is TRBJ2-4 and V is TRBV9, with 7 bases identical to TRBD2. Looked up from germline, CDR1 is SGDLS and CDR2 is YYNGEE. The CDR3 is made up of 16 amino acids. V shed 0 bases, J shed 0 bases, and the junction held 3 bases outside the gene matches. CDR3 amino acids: CASSVASGIAKNIQYF. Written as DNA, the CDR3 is TGTGCCAGCAGCGTAGCGAGCGGGATAGCCAAAAACATTCAGTACTTC.

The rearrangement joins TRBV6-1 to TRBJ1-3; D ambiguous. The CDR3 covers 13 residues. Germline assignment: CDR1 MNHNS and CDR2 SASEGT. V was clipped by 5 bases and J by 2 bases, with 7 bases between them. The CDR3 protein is CASSWEAGNTIYF. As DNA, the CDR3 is TGTGCCAGCAGTTGGGAGGCTGGAAACACCATATATTTT.

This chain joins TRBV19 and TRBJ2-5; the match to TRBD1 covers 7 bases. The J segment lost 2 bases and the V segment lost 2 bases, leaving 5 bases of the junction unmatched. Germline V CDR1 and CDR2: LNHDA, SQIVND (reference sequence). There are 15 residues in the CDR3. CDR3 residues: CASSIRLTGQETQYF. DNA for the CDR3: TGTGCCAGTAGTATACGTCTGACAGGGCAAGAGACCCAGTACTTC.

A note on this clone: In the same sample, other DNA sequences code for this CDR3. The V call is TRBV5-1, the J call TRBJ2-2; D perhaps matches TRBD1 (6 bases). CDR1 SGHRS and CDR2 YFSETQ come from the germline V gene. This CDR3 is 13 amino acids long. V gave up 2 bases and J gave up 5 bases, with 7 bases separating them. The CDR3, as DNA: TGCGCCAGCAGCTTACAGGGAACCGGGGAGCTGTTTTTT. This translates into CASSLQGTGELFF.

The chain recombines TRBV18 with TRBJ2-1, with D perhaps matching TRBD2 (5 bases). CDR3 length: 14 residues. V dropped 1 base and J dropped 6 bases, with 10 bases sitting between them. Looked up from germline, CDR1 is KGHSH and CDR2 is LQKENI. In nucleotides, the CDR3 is TGTGCCAGCTCACCACGACGGGAAACCAATGAGCAGTTCTTC. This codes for CASSPRRETNEQFF.

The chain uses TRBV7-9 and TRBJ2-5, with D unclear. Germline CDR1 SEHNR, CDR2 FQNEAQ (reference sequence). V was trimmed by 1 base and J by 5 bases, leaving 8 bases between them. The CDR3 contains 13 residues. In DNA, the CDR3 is TGTGCCAGCAGCTTAGTGTCTAGGGAGACCCAGTACTTC. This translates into CASSLVSRETQYF.

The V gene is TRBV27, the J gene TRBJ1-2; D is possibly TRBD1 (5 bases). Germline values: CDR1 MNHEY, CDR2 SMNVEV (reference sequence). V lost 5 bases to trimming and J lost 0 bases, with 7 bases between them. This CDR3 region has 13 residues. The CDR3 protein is CASSQTANYGYTF. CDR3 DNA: TGTGCCAGCAGTCAGACAGCTAACTATGGCTACACCTTC.

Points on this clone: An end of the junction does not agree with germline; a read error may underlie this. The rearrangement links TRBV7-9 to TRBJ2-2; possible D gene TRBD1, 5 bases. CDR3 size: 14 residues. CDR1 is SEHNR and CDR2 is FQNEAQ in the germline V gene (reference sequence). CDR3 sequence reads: CSSNSDRNTGELFF. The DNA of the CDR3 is TGTTCCAGCAATTCCGACAGGAACACCGGGGAGCTGTTTTTT.

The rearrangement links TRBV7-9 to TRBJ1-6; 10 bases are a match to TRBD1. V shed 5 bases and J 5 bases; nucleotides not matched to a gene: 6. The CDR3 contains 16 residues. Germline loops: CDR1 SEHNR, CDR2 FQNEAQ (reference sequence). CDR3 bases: TGTGCCAGCAGCCAGGACAGGGGGTCGCATAATTCACCCCTCCACTTT. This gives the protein CASSQDRGSHNSPLHF.

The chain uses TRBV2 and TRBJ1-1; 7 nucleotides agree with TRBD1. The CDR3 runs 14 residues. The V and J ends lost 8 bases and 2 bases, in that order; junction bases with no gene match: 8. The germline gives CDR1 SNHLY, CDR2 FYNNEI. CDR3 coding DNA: TGTGCCAGCCGAAGAACAGGGGACAACACTGAAGCTTTCTTT. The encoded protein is CASRRTGDNTEAFF.

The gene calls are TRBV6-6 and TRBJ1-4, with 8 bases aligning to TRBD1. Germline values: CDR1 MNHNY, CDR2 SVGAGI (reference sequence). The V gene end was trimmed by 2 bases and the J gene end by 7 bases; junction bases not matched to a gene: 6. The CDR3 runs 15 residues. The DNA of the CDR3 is TGTGCCAGCAGTTACCGGCAGGGGGCGGGTGAAAAACTGTTTTTT. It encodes CASSYRQGAGEKLFF.

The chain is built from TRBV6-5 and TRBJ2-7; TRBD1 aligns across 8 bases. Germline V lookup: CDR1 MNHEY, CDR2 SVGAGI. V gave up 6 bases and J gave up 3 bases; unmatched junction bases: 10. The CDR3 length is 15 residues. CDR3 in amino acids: CASSWSGTGIYEQYF. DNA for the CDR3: TGTGCCAGCAGCTGGTCCGGGACAGGTATCTACGAGCAGTACTTC.

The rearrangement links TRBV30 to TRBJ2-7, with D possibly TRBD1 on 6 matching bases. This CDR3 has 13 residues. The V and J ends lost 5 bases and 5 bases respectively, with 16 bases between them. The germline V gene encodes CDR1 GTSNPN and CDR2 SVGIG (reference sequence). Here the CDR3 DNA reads TGTGCCTGGCCTCTCCCTAACAGGGACGAGCAGTACTTC. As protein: CAWPLPNRDEQYF.

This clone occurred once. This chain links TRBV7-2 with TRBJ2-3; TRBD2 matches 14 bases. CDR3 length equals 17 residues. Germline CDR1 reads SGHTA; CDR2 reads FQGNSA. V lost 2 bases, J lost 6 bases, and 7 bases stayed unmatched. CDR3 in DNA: TGTGCCAGCAGCTTACCGACTAGCGGGGGGGCCAGTGATACGCAGTATTTT. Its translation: CASSLPTSGGASDTQYF.

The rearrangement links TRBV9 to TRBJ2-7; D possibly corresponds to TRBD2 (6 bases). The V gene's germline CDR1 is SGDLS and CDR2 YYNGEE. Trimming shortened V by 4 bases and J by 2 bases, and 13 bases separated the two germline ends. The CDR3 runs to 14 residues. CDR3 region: CASSLGLSPYEQYF. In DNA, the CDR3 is TGTGCCAGCAGCCTCGGACTAAGCCCCTACGAGCAGTACTTC. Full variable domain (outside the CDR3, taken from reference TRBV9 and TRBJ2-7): DSGVTQTPKHLITATGQRVTLRCSPRSGDLSVYWYQQSLDQGLQFLIQYYNGEERAKGNILERFSAQQFPDLHSELNLSSLELGDSALYFCASSLGLSPYEQYFGPGTRLTVT.